This T cell receptor beta chain was identified during a study of blood T cell repertoires in COVID-19. For the study at large: T cells, B-cell-depleted T cells, or PBMCs supplied cDNA or gDNA.

Original data processing: Quantification of nucleated cells was approximated via reference gene primer amplification. Here immunoSEQ multiplex PCR was the method, and the copy in TCRdb shows in-frame clones only, minus some. The DNA gave D and trimming, while V, J and clone size come from that table. The data contain 150,000 to 200,000 clones, approximately 84% of them singletons. CDR3 length: 17 amino acids. The V end lost 3 bases, the J end lost 0 bases, and 15 bases lay between the germline ends. Germline CDR1 is LNHNV and CDR2 is YYDKDF (reference sequence). The rearrangement uses TRBV15 and TRBJ2-4; the D gene is possibly TRBD1 (6 bases). The sample taken for sequencing was peripheral blood. The receptor comes from a human donor with acute or convalescent COVID-19. The donor label of this sample is uncertain. The CDR3 DNA reads as TGTGCCACCAGCAGCTACGGACAGAGACTAGCCAAAAACATTCAGTACTTC. This sequence encodes CATSSYGQRLAKNIQYF.